What follows are 12 T cell receptor beta chains derived from one specimen sequenced in a study of shared T cell receptors in the human thymus (dated by TCRdb to the early 2020s). Receptor libraries were prepared by the immunoSEQ multiplex PCR assay. TCRdb holds this immuneACCESS table with in-frame rearrangements only. Some clones are missing; in checked studies, unresolved V genes explain under half, and the rest has no known cause. Counted in this sample were around 340,000 clones; 85% to 95% of them appeared once. The top ten clonotypes cover 0.015% to 0.02% of the sample. Sequenced input: thymocytes. All receptors derive from a human donor.

V gene TRBV7-9 combines with J gene TRBJ1-1; D remains ambiguous. The CDR3 has 15 amino acids. V gave up 1 base and J gave up 1 base, with 10 bases separating them. Germline V CDR1 and CDR2: SEHNR, FQNEAQ (reference sequence). This CDR3 reads CASSLVRESNTEAFF. Written as DNA, the CDR3 is TGTGCCAGCAGCTTAGTCCGCGAATCGAACACTGAAGCTTTCTTT.

The chain joins TRBV2 to TRBJ1-3; TRBD1 matches 7 bases. Germline trimming cut 9 bases from V and 4 bases from J; bases unmatched to any gene: 3. Germline V gives CDR1 SNHLY, CDR2 FYNNEI. CDR3 length equals 12 residues. CDR3 sequence: CARRDRGNTIYF. The DNA for the CDR3 is TGTGCCAGGAGGGACAGAGGAAACACCATATATTTT.

The chain combines TRBV15 with TRBJ2-2, with D possibly being TRBD2 (5 bases). Trimming left V 3 bases short and J 4 bases short, with 12 bases between. Germline loops: CDR1 LNHNV, CDR2 YYDKDF (reference sequence). The CDR3 consists of 15 residues. The CDR3 DNA follows: TGTGCCACCAGCAGTAGTAGCGTGTTCACCGGGGAGCTGTTTTTT. Residues: CATSSSSVFTGELFF.

The gene calls are TRBV29-1 and TRBJ2-1, with 8 bases matching TRBD1. Germline V gene sequence: CDR1 SQVTM, CDR2 ANQGSEA. This CDR3 is 13 amino acids long. CDR3 bases: TGCCGAGCCGACAGGGGCGCCCGAAATGAGCAGTTCTTC. Translating it yields CRADRGARNEQFF.

This clone appeared once. The chain links TRBV2 to TRBJ2-2; 7 bases are shared with TRBD1. The CDR3 is 16 residues long. The V and J ends lost 3 bases and 2 bases, in that order; junction bases with no gene match: 6. The germline V gene has CDR1 SNHLY and CDR2 FYNNEI. The DNA of the CDR3 is TGTGCCAGCAGTGACGAGGGACAGCGAAACACCGGGGAGCTGTTTTTT. This encodes CASSDEGQRNTGELFF.

The chain joins TRBV6-5 to TRBJ2-7, with 9 bases lining up with TRBD2. The V and J ends lost 4 bases and 0 bases, in that order; junction bases with no gene match: 4. The CDR3 sequence is 15 residues long. Germline CDR1 MNHEY, CDR2 SVGAGI. CDR3 in amino acids: CASSLTSGPSYEQYF. The CDR3 DNA is TGTGCCAGCAGTTTAACTAGCGGGCCCTCCTACGAGCAGTACTTC.

The chain uses TRBV12-1 and TRBJ1-2. TRBV12-1 is marked as a pseudogene. CDR3 length: 18 amino acids. The CDR3 DNA sequence: TGTGCCAGCAGCTGTACCGGATCACAAGGGCCCAAACACTATGGCTACACCTTC. Protein product: CASSCTGSQGPKHYGYTF.

The chain combines TRBV18 with TRBJ1-3; D is uncertain. The length of the CDR3 is 14 residues. The V gene lost 6 bases and the J gene lost 0 bases, with 9 bases spanning the gap. Looked up from germline, CDR1 is KGHSH and CDR2 is LQKENI. For the CDR3, the DNA is TGTGCCAGCTCCGGACGGCGCTCTGGAAACACCATATATTTT. Encoded protein: CASSGRRSGNTIYF.

V gene TRBV7-9 combines with J gene TRBJ1-1; no firm D call. CDR3 length: 14 residues. The germline CDR1 and CDR2 sequences are SEHNR and FQNEAQ (reference sequence). V dropped 5 bases and J dropped 0 bases, with 10 bases sitting between them. The CDR3 DNA reads as TGTGCCAGCAGCGAAAAGGGAATGAACACTGAAGCTTTCTTT. Translation: CASSEKGMNTEAFF.

The chain links TRBV28 to TRBJ2-5; 10 bases line up with TRBD1. Germline V lookup: CDR1 MDHEN, CDR2 SYDVKM. J gave up 5 bases and V 5 bases, and 5 bases lay outside the gene matches. The CDR3 extends over 14 amino acids. The CDR3 DNA reads TGTGCCAGCAGTCGGGACAGGGGAAGGGAGACCCAGTACTTC. The encoded protein is CASSRDRGRETQYF.

The V and J genes are TRBV28 and TRBJ2-7; 11 bases line up with TRBD1. The germline CDR1 and CDR2 sequences are MDHEN and SYDVKM. V lost 3 bases and J lost 1; bases outside the gene matches: 11. The length of the CDR3 is 18 residues. Here the CDR3 reads CASSFRQWGTGGSYEQYF. Written as DNA, the CDR3 is TGTGCCAGCAGTTTTCGCCAATGGGGGACAGGGGGGTCCTACGAGCAGTACTTC. The whole variable domain, remainder taken from reference TRBV28 and TRBJ2-7, is DVKVTQSSRYLVKRTGEKVFLECVQDMDHENMFWYRQDPGLGLRLIYFSYDVKMKEKGDIPEGYSVSREKKERFSLILESASTNQTSMYLCASSFRQWGTGGSYEQYFGPGTRLTVT.

This chain connects TRBV23-1 to TRBJ2-7; D unresolved. TRBV23-1 is an open reading frame, and its role is uncertain. Trimming pared 0 bases from V and 2 bases from J, leaving 11 bases between. The CDR3 extends over 15 amino acids. The CDR3 here is CASSQSTDGAYEQYF. DNA for the CDR3: TGCGCCAGCAGTCAATCGACGGACGGAGCCTACGAGCAGTACTTC.